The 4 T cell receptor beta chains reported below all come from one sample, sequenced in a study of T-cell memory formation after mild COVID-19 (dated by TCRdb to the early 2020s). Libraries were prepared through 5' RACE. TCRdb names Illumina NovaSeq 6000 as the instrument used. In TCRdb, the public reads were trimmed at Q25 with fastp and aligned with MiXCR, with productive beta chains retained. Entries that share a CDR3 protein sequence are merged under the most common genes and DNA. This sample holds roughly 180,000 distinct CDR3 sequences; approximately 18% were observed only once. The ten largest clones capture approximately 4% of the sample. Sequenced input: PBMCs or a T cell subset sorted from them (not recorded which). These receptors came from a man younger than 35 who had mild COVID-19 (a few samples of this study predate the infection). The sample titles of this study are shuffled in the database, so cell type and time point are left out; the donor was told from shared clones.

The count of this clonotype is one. CDR3 in amino acids: CSVYSGDQETQYF. CDR3 in DNA: TGCAGTGTGTATAGCGGCGACCAAGAGACCCAGTACTTC. The chain links TRBV20-1 to TRBJ2-5, with TRBD2 as a possible D gene (6 bases). The CDR3 totals 13 residues. V lost 7 bases and J lost 0, with 12 bases in between. Germline V gene sequence: CDR1 DFQATT, CDR2 SNEGSKA (reference sequence).

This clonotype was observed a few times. This CDR3 reads CASSPPTETQYF. DNA for the CDR3: TGTGCCAGCTCACCACCGACAGAGACCCAGTACTTC. The rearrangement joins TRBV18 to TRBJ2-5; D gene ambiguous. The V gene lost 0 bases and the J gene lost 4 bases, with 3 bases spanning the gap. This CDR3 has 12 residues. The germline V gene encodes CDR1 KGHSH and CDR2 LQKENI. Full variable domain (remainder filled in from reference TRBV18 and TRBJ2-5): NAGVMQNPRHLVRRRGQEARLRCSPMKGHSHVYWYRQLPEEGLKFMVYLQKENIIDESGMPKERFSAEFPKEGPSILRIQQVVRGDSAAYFCASSPPTETQYFGPGTRLLVL.

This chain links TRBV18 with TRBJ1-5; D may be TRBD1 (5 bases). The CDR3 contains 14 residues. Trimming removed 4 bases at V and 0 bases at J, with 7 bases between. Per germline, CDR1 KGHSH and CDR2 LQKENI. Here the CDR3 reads CASSLDTSNQPQHF. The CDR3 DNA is TGTGCCAGCTCACTGGACACTAGCAATCAGCCCCAGCATTTT. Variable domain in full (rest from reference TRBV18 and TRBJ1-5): NAGVMQNPRHLVRRRGQEARLRCSPMKGHSHVYWYRQLPEEGLKFMVYLQKENIIDESGMPKERFSAEFPKEGPSILRIQQVVRGDSAAYFCASSLDTSNQPQHFGDGTRLSIL.

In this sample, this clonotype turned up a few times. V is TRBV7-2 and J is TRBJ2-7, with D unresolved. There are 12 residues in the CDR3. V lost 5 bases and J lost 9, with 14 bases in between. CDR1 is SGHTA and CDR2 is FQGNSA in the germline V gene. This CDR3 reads CASSATPWGQYF. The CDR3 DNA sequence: TGTGCCAGCAGCGCGACGCCATGGGGGCAGTACTTC.